Presented here are 20 T cell receptor beta chains from one specimen sequenced in a study of control samples from healthy donors and cancer patients. Clones were read by immunoSEQ multiplex PCR, and TCRdb kept only the in-frame ones, dropping some. This table holds about 55,000 clones, around 95% found once. The source material was blood. The receptors shown here come from a woman aged 25-40 years in good health.

The rearrangement uses TRBV27 and TRBJ2-5; D perhaps matches TRBD1 (5 bases). Germline loops: CDR1 MNHEY, CDR2 SMNVEV (reference sequence). The CDR3 runs to 14 residues. V was pared by 6 bases and J by 5 bases, with 16 bases between. CDR3 nucleotide sequence: TGTGCCAGCAGACGAAGGGGCTTAGTGGAGACCCAGTACTTC. Amino acid sequence: CASRRRGLVETQYF.

V is TRBV7-3 and J is TRBJ2-3, with D possibly being TRBD1 (6 bases). This CDR3 region has 15 residues. CDR1 is SGHTA, CDR2 FQGTGA, per germline. Trimming removed 0 bases from V and 3 bases from J, with 10 bases in between. CDR3 loop: CASSLTGGRTDTQYF. The CDR3 region has the DNA TGTGCCAGCAGCTTAACAGGGGGACGGACAGATACGCAGTATTTT. Supplemented by reference TRBV7-3 and TRBJ2-3, the full variable domain reads GAGVSQTPSNKVTEKGKYVELRCDPISGHTALYWYRQSLGQGPEFLIYFQGTGAADDSGLPNDRFFAVRPEGSVSTLKIQRTERGDSAVYLCASSLTGGRTDTQYFGPGTRLTVL.

CDR3 region: CASSQVGQGNLGSEQYF. The DNA for the CDR3 is TGCGCCAGCAGCCAAGTGGGACAGGGAAACCTTGGGAGCGAGCAGTACTTC. The rearrangement joins TRBV4-1 to TRBJ2-7; 9 bases are a match to TRBD1. Trimming cost V 1 base and J 6 bases; bases outside gene matches: 13. The CDR3 contains 17 residues. Germline lookup yields CDR1 MGHRA and CDR2 YSYEKL.

The chain couples TRBV4-2 to TRBJ2-3, with a tentative D call TRBD2 (7 bases). Deletions cut 4 bases from V and 2 bases from J, with 22 bases between. Germline assignment: CDR1 LGHNA and CDR2 YNFKEQ. This CDR3 region has 18 residues. CDR3 in DNA: TGTGCCAGCAGCCCAAATATACGAGGGGGGGGCCCCACAGATACGCAGTATTTT. It translates to CASSPNIRGGGPTDTQYF.

The chain employs TRBV19 and TRBJ2-1, with D perhaps matching TRBD2 (5 bases). V was pared by 6 bases and J by 6 bases, with 12 bases between. Germline lookup yields CDR1 LNHDA and CDR2 SQIVND (reference sequence). The CDR3 is 13 amino acids. The CDR3 sequence is CASSQDRGNEQFF. The DNA of the CDR3 is TGTGCCAGTAGCCAGGACCGGGGCAATGAGCAGTTCTTC.

In DNA form, the CDR3 reads TGTGCCAGCAGTTTATCGAGGATAATTACTCCCAGCTCTGGAAACACCATATATTTT. Translation gives CASSLSRIITPSSGNTIYF. V and J are TRBV27 and TRBJ1-3; D is uncertain. V gave up 0 bases and J gave up 0 bases, with 18 bases separating them. This CDR3 is 19 amino acids long. The germline V gene encodes CDR1 MNHEY and CDR2 SMNVEV (reference sequence).

V and J are TRBV18 and TRBJ2-3, with TRBD2 identical over 13 bases. The CDR3 has 16 amino acids. Germline V lookup: CDR1 KGHSH, CDR2 LQKENI. Trimming cost V 5 bases and J 6 bases; bases outside gene matches: 8. The CDR3 region has the DNA TGTGCCAGCTCATCCTGGACTAGCGGGAGTCCGGATACGCAGTATTTT. Translated, it gives CASSSWTSGSPDTQYF.

The V call is TRBV24-1, the J call TRBJ1-5; 9 bases fit TRBD1. With 4 bases clipped from V and 2 bases from J, the junction kept 2 bases outside the gene matches. CDR3 size: 15 residues. Germline V gives CDR1 KGHDR, CDR2 SFDVKD. The CDR3 here is CATSDGDRGNQPQHF. DNA for the CDR3: TGTGCCACCAGTGACGGGGACAGGGGCAATCAGCCCCAGCATTTT.

This chain connects TRBV28 to TRBJ1-6; D possibly corresponds to TRBD1 (6 bases). V was cut by 6 bases and J by 9 bases, with 15 bases left in between. The CDR3 has 14 residues. From germline, CDR1 is MDHEN and CDR2 SYDVKM. CDR3 protein: CASSKQGLSSPLHF. For the CDR3, the DNA is TGTGCCAGCAGCAAACAGGGTTTGTCTTCACCCCTCCACTTT.

The chain is built from TRBV28 and TRBJ2-7; 8 bases match TRBD2. CDR1 is MDHEN, CDR2 SYDVKM, per germline. V lost 3 bases to trimming and J lost 2 bases; unmatched junction nucleotides: 3. CDR3 size: 14 residues. The CDR3 sequence: CASSFSGKTYEQYF. The CDR3 DNA follows: TGTGCCAGCAGTTTTAGCGGGAAAACCTACGAGCAGTACTTC.

This clone came up once. The CDR3 DNA reads as TGCGCCAGCAGCGATACTTTTGCAACTAATGAAAAACTGTTTTTT. It is translated as CASSDTFATNEKLFF. The genes are TRBV5-1 and TRBJ1-4; unclear D gene. CDR3 length equals 15 residues. V lost 4 bases and J 0 bases, leaving 10 bases between the germline ends. Germline-derived CDR1 and CDR2 are SGHRS and YFSETQ.

The chain carries TRBV5-1 and TRBJ2-2, with D tentatively TRBD1 (5 bases). V shed 6 bases and J shed 3 bases, with 15 bases lying between them. This CDR3 contains 15 residues. Germline CDR1 and CDR2: SGHRS and YFSETQ. Written as DNA, the CDR3 is TGCGCCAGCAACTCAGCAGGGTTCGACACCGGGGAGCTGTTTTTT. It translates to CASNSAGFDTGELFF. Complete variable domain (other parts from reference TRBV5-1 and TRBJ2-2): KAGVTQTPRYLIKTRGQQVTLSCSPISGHRSVSWYQQTPGQGLQFLFEYFSETQRNKGNFPGRFSGRQFSNSRSEMNVSTLELGDSALYLCASNSAGFDTGELFFGEGSRLTVL.

The rearrangement links TRBV5-6 to TRBJ2-3, with D maybe TRBD2 (6 bases). The CDR3 loop spans 15 amino acids. Per the germline V gene, CDR1 is SGHDT and CDR2 is YYEEEE. With 2 bases removed from V and 1 base from J, the gap between germline ends came to 11 bases. This chain's CDR3 is CASSFVGSRTDTQYF. CDR3 DNA sequence: TGTGCCAGCAGCTTCGTCGGGAGCCGCACAGATACGCAGTATTTT.

The rearrangement uses TRBV29-1 and TRBJ2-1; D is unclear. This CDR3 comprises 12 residues. Germline lookup yields CDR1 SQVTM and CDR2 ANQGSEA. The V and J ends lost 4 bases and 2 bases respectively, with 6 bases between them. CDR3 protein: CSVGSAYNEQFF. CDR3 coding DNA: TGCAGCGTTGGGTCCGCCTACAATGAGCAGTTCTTC.

V is TRBV6-1 and J is TRBJ1-6; D unclear. Germline lookup yields CDR1 MNHNS and CDR2 SASEGT. V lost 3 bases and J lost 7, with 4 bases in between. The CDR3 has 12 residues. The CDR3 region has the DNA TGTGCCAGCAGTGATAGGAATTCACCCCTCCACTTT. This sequence encodes CASSDRNSPLHF.

The CDR3 here is CASNPLGGNEQFF. CDR3 nucleotide sequence: TGTGCCAGCAACCCGTTGGGGGGCAATGAGCAGTTCTTC. The rearrangement joins TRBV12-3 or TRBV12-4 to TRBJ2-1, with D tentatively TRBD2 (6 bases). This CDR3 has 13 amino acids. Trimming pared 7 bases from V and 6 bases from J, leaving 13 bases between.

DNA for the CDR3: TGTGCCTGGAGTGGGGCCAGCGGGACCCAGTACTTC. Residues: CAWSGASGTQYF. J is TRBJ2-5 and V is TRBV30; the D gene is possibly TRBD2 (5 bases). The CDR3 is 12 residues long. Trimming took off 1 base at V and 7 bases at J, with 10 bases between the two ends. Germline V gene sequence: CDR1 GTSNPN, CDR2 SVGIG (reference sequence).

The rearrangement uses TRBV2 and TRBJ1-3; tentative D call: TRBD1 (6 bases). CDR3 length: 12 amino acids. Germline values: CDR1 SNHLY, CDR2 FYNNEI. V gave up 7 bases and J gave up 4 bases, with 8 bases separating them. The CDR3: CASIGQGNTIYF. CDR3 nucleotides: TGTGCCAGCATTGGACAGGGAAACACCATATATTTT.

The genes are TRBV9 and TRBJ2-5; TRBD2 agrees at 8 bases. This CDR3 region has 19 residues. From germline, CDR1 is SGDLS and CDR2 YYNGEE. V lost 0 bases to trimming and J lost 5 bases; unmatched junction nucleotides: 18. The CDR3 nucleotides read TGTGCCAGCAGCGTAGGAGGGCGGGCGGGAGGTTCACTGGTGGAGACCCAGTACTTC. This gives the protein CASSVGGRAGGSLVETQYF.

The chain recombines TRBV6-2 or TRBV6-3 with TRBJ2-3; D remains ambiguous. Germline CDR1 is MNHEY and CDR2 is SVGEGT. The CDR3 runs 12 residues. V lost 4 bases, J lost 2 bases, and 4 bases lay in between. The CDR3 DNA sequence: TGTGCCAGCAGTTCCTACACAGATACGCAGTATTTT. This gives the protein CASSSYTDTQYF.